This note documents a single TCR beta chain sequence. Its antigen remains unidentified. The data originate from a study of cytomegalovirus exposure and HLA in healthy donors. Study overall: Some 80 million unique TCR sequences came from HLA-typed donors in an early release. Points from the study as a whole: The study recorded over 150 TCR beta chains that were cytomegalovirus-associated. TCR beta V- and J-gene trimming was later associated with a missense DCLRE1C variant.

Both 60 Vbeta primers and 13 Jbeta primers went into the PCR. TCRdb's table, derived via immunoSEQ multiplex PCR, lists solely in-frame clones and lacks some. The repertoire holds 130,000 to 150,000 clones, with around 82% as singletons. Trimming took 0 bases from V and 7 from J; bases not matched to a gene: 0. This CDR3 spans 13 amino acids. Germline lookup yields CDR1 SGHDT and CDR2 YYEEEE. The sample was PBMCs. This clonotype was sampled from a man between 40 and 49 years old in good health and CMV-seropositive. This rearrangement joins TRBV5-6 to TRBJ2-2, with TRBD2 identical over 7 bases. CDR3 nucleotide sequence: TGTGCCAGCAGCTTGGCGGGGGGCGGGGAGCTGTTTTTT. It translates to CASSLAGGGELFF.